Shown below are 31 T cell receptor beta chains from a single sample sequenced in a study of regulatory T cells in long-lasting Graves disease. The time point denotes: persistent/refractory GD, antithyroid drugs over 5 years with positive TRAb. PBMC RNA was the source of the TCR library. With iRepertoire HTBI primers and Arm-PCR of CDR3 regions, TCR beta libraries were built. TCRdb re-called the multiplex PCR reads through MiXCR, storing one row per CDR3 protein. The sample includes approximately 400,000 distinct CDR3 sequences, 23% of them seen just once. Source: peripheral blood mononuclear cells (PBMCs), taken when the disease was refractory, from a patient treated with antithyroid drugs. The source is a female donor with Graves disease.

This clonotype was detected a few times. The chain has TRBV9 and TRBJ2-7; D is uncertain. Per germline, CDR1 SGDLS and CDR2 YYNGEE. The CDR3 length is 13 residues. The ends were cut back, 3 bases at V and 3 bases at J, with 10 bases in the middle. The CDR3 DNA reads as TGTGCCAGCAGCGCTGACTCACGCTACGAGCAGTACTTC. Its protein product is CASSADSRYEQYF. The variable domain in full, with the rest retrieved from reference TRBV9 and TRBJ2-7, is DSGVTQTPKHLITATGQRVTLRCSPRSGDLSVYWYQQSLDQGLQFLIQYYNGEERAKGNILERFSAQQFPDLHSELNLSSLELGDSALYFCASSADSRYEQYFGPGTRLTVT.

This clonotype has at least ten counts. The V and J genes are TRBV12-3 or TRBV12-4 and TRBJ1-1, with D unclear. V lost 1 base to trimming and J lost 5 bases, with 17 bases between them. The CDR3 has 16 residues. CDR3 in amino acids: CASSLDDNLPMTEAFF. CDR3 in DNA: TGTGCCAGCAGTTTAGACGACAACTTGCCGATGACTGAAGCTTTCTTT.

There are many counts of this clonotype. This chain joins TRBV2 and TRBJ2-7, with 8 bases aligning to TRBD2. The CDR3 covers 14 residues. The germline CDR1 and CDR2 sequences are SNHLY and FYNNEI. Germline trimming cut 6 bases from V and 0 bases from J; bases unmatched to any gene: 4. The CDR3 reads CASRVSGSSYEQYF. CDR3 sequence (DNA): TGTGCCAGCAGGGTAAGCGGGAGCTCCTACGAGCAGTACTTC.

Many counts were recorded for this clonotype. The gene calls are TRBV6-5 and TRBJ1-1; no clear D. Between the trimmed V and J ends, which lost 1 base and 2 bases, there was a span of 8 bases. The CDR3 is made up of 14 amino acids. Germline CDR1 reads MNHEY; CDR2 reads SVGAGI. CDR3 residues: CASSYLGLNTEAFF. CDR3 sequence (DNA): TGTGCCAGCAGTTACTTAGGGCTCAACACTGAAGCTTTCTTT.

The chain's CDR3 is CASSFAGEKLETQYF. The CDR3 nucleotides are TGTGCCAGCAGTTTCGCGGGGGAGAAACTAGAGACCCAGTACTTC. The chain uses TRBV27 and TRBJ2-5; 7 nucleotides line up with TRBD2. The V gene's germline CDR1 is MNHEY and CDR2 SMNVEV (reference sequence). The CDR3 length is 15 residues. The V segment lost 3 bases and the J segment 4 bases; nucleotides outside the gene matches: 8.

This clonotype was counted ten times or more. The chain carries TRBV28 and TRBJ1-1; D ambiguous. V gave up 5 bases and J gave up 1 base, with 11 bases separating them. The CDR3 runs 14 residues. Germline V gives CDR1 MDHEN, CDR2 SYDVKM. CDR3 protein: CASSLRLGNTEAFF. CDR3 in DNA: TGTGCCAGCAGTCTCAGACTGGGGAACACTGAAGCTTTCTTT.

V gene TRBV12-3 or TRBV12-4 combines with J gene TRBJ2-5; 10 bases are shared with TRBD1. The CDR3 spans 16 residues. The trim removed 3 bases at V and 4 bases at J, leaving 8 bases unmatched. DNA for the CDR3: TGTGCCAGCAGTTTCGGGGACAGGGGATGGGGAGAGACCCAGTACTTC. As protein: CASSFGDRGWGETQYF.

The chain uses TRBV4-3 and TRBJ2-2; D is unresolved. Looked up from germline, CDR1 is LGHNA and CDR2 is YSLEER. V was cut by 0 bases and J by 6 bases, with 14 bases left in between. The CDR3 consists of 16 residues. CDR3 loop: CASSQDLVMHAGELFF. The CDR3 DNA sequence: TGCGCCAGCAGCCAAGATCTGGTAATGCACGCCGGGGAGCTGTTTTTT.

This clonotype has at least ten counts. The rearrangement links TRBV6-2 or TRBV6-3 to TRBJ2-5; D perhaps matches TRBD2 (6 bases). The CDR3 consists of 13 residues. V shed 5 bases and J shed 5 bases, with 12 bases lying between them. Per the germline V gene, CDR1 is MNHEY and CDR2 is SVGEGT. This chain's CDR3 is CASSVWAGETQYF. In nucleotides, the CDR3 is TGTGCCAGCAGTGTGTGGGCGGGGGAGACCCAGTACTTC.

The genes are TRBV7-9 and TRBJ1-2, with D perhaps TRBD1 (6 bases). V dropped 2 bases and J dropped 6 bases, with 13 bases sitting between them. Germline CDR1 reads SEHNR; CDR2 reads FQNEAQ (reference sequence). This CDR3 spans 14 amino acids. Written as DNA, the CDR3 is TGTGCCAGCAGCTTAATGCAGGGGCAAAATGGCTACACCTTC. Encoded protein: CASSLMQGQNGYTF. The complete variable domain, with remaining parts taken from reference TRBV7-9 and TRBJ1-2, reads DTGVSQNPRHKITKRGQNVTFRCDPISEHNRLYWYRQTLGQGPEFLTYFQNEAQLEKSRLLSDRFSAERPKGSFSTLEIQRTEQGDSAMYLCASSLMQGQNGYTFGSGTRLTVV.

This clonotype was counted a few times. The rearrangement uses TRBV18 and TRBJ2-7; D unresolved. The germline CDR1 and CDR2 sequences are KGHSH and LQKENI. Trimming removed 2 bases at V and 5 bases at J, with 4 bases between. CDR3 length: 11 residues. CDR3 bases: TGTGCCAGCTCACCAGCGCACGAGCAGTACTTC. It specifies CASSPAHEQYF.

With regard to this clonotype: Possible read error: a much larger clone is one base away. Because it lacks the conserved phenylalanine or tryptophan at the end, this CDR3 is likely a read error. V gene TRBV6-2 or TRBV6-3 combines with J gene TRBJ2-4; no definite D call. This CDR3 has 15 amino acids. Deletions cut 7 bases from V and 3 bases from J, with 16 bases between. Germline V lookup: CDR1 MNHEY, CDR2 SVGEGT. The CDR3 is CASTPKGSGKNIQYL. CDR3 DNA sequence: TGTGCCAGCACCCCAAAGGGTTCAGGCAAAAACATTCAGTACCTC.

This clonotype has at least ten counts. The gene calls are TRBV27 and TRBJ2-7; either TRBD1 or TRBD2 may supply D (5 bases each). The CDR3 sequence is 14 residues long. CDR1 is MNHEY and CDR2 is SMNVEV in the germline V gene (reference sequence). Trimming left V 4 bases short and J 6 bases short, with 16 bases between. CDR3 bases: TGTGCCAGCAGTTCGGGGACGATCATGGGCGAGCAGTACTTC. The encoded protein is CASSSGTIMGEQYF.

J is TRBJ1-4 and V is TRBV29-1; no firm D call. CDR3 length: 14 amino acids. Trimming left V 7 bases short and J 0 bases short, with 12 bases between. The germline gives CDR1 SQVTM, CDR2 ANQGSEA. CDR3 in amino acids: CSATVGATNEKLFF. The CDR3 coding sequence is TGCAGCGCTACGGTTGGGGCAACTAATGAAAAACTGTTTTTT.

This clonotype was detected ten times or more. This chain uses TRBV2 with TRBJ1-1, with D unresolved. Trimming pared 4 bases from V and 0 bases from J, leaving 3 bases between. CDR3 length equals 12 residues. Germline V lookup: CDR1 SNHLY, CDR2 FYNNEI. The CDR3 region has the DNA TGTGCCAGCAGTGTGATGAACACTGAAGCTTTCTTT. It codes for CASSVMNTEAFF.

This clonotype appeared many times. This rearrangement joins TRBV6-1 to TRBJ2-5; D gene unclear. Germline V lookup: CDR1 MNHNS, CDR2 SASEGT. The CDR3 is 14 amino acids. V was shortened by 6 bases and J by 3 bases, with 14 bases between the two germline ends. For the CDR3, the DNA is TGTGCCAGCAGCCCAGGCCCTCCCGAAGAGACCCAGTACTTC. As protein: CASSPGPPEETQYF.

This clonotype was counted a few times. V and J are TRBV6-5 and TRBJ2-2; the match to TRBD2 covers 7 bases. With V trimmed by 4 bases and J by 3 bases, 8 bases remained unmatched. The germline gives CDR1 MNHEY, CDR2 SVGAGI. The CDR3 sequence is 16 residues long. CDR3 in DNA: TGTGCCAGCAGTTTCGGGCGGGGGTCCTACACCGGGGAGCTGTTTTTT. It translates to CASSFGRGSYTGELFF.

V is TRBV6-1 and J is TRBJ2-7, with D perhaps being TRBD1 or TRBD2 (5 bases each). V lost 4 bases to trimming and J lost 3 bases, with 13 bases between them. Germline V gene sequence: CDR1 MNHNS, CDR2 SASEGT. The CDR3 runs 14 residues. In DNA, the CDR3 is TGTGCCAGCAGTGGAGGGCTAGGGGTCTACGAGCAGTACTTC. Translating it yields CASSGGLGVYEQYF.

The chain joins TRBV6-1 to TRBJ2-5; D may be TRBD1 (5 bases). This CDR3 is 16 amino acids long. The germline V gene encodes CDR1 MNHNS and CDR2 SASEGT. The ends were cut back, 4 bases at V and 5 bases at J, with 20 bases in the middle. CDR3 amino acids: CASSAPIYRSWETQYF. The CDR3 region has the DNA TGTGCCAGCAGTGCACCGATCTACAGGAGTTGGGAGACCCAGTACTTC.

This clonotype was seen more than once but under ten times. The CDR3 region is CSVRGAGAGELFF. CDR3 nucleotides: TGCAGCGTGAGGGGGGCGGGCGCCGGGGAGCTGTTTTTT. This chain uses TRBV29-1 with TRBJ2-2; either TRBD1 or TRBD2 may supply D (6 bases each). Per the germline V gene, CDR1 is SQVTM and CDR2 is ANQGSEA. The CDR3 runs to 13 residues. The ends were cut back, 6 bases at V and 6 bases at J, with 14 bases in the middle.

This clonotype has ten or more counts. The CDR3 DNA is TGTGCCAGCAGTTTTATGCTCGGGAACACTGAAGCTTTCTTT. Translation: CASSFMLGNTEAFF. This chain joins TRBV27 and TRBJ1-1, with D unclear. CDR3 size: 14 residues. Trimming removed 3 bases from V and 1 base from J, with 9 bases in between. The germline V gene has CDR1 MNHEY and CDR2 SMNVEV (reference sequence).

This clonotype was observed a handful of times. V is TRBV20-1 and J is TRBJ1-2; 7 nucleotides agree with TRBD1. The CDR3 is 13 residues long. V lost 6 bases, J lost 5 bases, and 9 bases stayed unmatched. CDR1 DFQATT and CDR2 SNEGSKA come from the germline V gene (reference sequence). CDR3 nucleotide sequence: TGCAGTGCCATTCCGGGACAGAGGTATGGCTACACCTTC. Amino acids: CSAIPGQRYGYTF.

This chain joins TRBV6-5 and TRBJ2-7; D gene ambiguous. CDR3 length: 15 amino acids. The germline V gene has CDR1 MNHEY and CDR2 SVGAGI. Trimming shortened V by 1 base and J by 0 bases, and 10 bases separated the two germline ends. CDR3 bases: TGTGCCAGCAGTTACTTCGGCCGGACCTCCTACGAGCAGTACTTC. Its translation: CASSYFGRTSYEQYF.

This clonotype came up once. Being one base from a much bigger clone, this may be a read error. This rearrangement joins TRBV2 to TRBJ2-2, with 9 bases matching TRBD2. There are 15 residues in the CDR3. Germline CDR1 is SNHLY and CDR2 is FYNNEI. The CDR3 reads CACSAATSGTGELFF. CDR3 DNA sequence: TGTGCCTGCAGTGCAGCGACTAGCGGCACCGGGGAGCTGTTTTTT.

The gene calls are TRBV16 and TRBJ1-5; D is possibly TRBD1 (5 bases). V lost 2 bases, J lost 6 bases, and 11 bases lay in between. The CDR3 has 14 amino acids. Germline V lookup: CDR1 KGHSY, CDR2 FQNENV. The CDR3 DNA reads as TGTGCCAGCAGCCAAGGCAGGGAACGTCAGCCCCAGCATTTT. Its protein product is CASSQGRERQPQHF.

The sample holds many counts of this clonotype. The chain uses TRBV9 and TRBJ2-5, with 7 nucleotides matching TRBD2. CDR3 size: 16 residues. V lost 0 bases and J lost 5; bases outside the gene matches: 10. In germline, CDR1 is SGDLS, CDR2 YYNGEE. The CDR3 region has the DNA TGTGCCAGCAGCGTAGTAGGTCGGGGAGGGTTCGAGACCCAGTACTTC. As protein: CASSVVGRGGFETQYF.

The CDR3 DNA follows: TGTGCCAGCAGTGAGGACCGGATAACCTACGAGCAGTACTTC. Its protein is CASSEDRITYEQYF. The gene calls are TRBV25-1 and TRBJ2-7, with no clear D. The CDR3 has 14 residues. Germline V CDR1 and CDR2: MGHDK, SYGVNS. Trimming stripped 3 bases from V and 2 bases from J, with 11 bases between.

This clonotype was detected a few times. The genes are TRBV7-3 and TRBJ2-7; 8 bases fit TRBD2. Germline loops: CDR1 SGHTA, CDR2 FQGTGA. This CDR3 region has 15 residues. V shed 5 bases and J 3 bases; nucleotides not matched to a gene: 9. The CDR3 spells CASSPGGGRHYEQYF. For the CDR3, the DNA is TGTGCCAGCAGCCCAGGCGGCGGGAGGCACTACGAGCAGTACTTC.

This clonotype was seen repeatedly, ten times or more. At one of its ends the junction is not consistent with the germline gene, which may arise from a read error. CDR3 loop: CSEGTENYGYTF. CDR3 nucleotides: TGCTCCGAGGGGACGGAAAACTATGGCTACACCTTC. V is TRBV2 and J is TRBJ1-2, with a tentative D call TRBD1 (5 bases). The CDR3 length is 12 residues. The germline gives CDR1 SNHLY, CDR2 FYNNEI.

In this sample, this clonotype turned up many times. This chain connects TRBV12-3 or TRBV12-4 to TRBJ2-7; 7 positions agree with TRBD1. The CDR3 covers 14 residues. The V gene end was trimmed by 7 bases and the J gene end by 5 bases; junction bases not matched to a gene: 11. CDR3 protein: CASNRQGYIHEQYF. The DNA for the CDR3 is TGTGCCAGCAACAGACAGGGCTACATCCACGAGCAGTACTTC.

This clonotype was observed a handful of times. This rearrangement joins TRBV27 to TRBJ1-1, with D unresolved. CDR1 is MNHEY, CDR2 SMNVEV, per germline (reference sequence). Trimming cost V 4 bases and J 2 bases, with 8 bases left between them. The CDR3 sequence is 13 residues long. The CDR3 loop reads CASSWEVNTEAFF. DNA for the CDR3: TGTGCCAGCAGTTGGGAGGTTAACACTGAAGCTTTCTTT.